This TCR beta chain is from a study of HIV-infected children after antiretroviral therapy interruption. This clonotype was seen ten or more times. After removal of 3 bases from V and 5 bases from J, the junction contained 12 bases not matched to a gene. CDR1 is DFQATT and CDR2 is SNEGSKA in the germline V gene (reference sequence). This CDR3 comprises 16 residues. The treatment denotes: PENTA 11 planned treatment interruption arm or continuous ART arm. A 3' RACE protocol on RNA, with unique molecular identifiers, produced the TCR library. TCRdb reprocessed the 3' RACE reads with MiXCR, giving one entry per CDR3 protein. The sample consists of 30,000 to 50,000 distinct CDR3 sequences, approximately 7% of them appearing once.

The J gene is TRBJ2-7, the V gene TRBV20-1; 11 nucleotides align to TRBD1. This receptor was obtained from a pool of human donors with HIV. The sample in question was CD45RA+ CD4+ T cells from PBMCs, pooled from several time points, obtained from a donor given antiretroviral therapy, either interrupted or continuous. Subset defined: naive CD4+ CD45RA+ CD45RO- T cells. CDR3 region: CSARARDRGSYHEQYF. CDR3 in DNA: TGCAGTGCTAGGGCCCGGGACAGGGGGTCTTATCACGAGCAGTACTTC.